The clone carrying this T cell receptor (beta chain) was found a few times. Its matching antigen is unknown. The data were taken from a study of blood T cells in healthy people across ages. Overall study context: Template switching caught about one barcoded beta molecule for each two T cells. Overall study results and limits: With age, beta diversity per million T cells declined roughly linearly, significantly by about 40. Higher diversity, along with more naive CD4+ cells, distinguished long-lived donors from aged donors.

Next came a second PCR, run for about 7 to 12 cycles, which used a sample-barcoded 5' primer along with a J-beta primer mix. Each CDR3 protein gets one entry after TCRdb re-called the 5' RACE reads with MiXCR. The sample contains 700,000 to 900,000 distinct CDR3 sequences, under 30% of which appear only once. The ends lost 5 bases at V and 0 bases at J; junction bases unmatched: 2. Germline CDR1 and CDR2: SGHVS and FNYEAQ. CDR3 length: 17 residues. Another study also made use of these data, one on T cells of mothers and their children. That work adds: Three healthy Caucasian mothers and their six children donated.

This sequence joins TRBV7-6 and TRBJ2-6; 12 nucleotides line up with TRBD2. The origin of this receptor is a boy under 18 in good health. Sequences were obtained from blood. CDR3 nucleotides: TGTGCCAGCAGCCGACTAGCGGGGGTCTCTGGGGCCAACGTCCTGACTTTC. It encodes CASSRLAGVSGANVLTF.